At least ten counts were recorded for the clone carrying this T cell receptor beta chain. TCRdb recomputed calls from the 5' RACE reads with MiXCR, one row per CDR3 protein. The data hold fewer than 20,000 distinct CDR3 sequences, with roughly 14% observed a single time. Germline assignment: CDR1 LNHDA and CDR2 SQIVND (reference sequence). This CDR3 region has 14 residues. Trimming left V 1 base short and J 4 bases short, with 8 bases between. The sample belongs to a study of neurological immune-mediated disorders. The chain is built from TRBV19 and TRBJ1-5, with no clear D. The source of this sequence is a man aged 55 to 70 with HTLV-1-associated myelopathy (HAM/TSP). What was sequenced was PBMCs. CDR3 sequence (DNA): TGTGCCAGTAGTATAGTCTCAGCGAATCAGCCCCAGCATTTT. Translation gives CASSIVSANQPQHF.